These 10 T cell receptor beta chains originate from one sample sequenced in a study of cytomegalovirus exposure and HLA in healthy donors. Primers: 60 Vbeta forward and 13 Jbeta reverse. TCRdb keeps only in-frame clones here, not all; method: immunoSEQ multiplex PCR. The top ten clones hold about 0.37% of a sample with approximately 160,000 clones, roughly 84% of them seen once. Sequenced: PBMCs. The receptors here all came from a boy aged 2 to 10 in good health and CMV-seronegative.

The V call is TRBV6-1, the J call TRBJ1-2, with 10 bases identical to TRBD1. V lost 5 bases and J lost 4; bases outside the gene matches: 7. The CDR3 has 15 residues. Germline assignment: CDR1 MNHNS and CDR2 SASEGT. CDR3 sequence (DNA): TGTGCCAGCAGTTTCCGGGACAGGGGTATCTATGGCTACACCTTC. Translated: CASSFRDRGIYGYTF.

Remarks on this clone: A read error may account for a junction end that differs from germline. CDR3 bases: TGTGCCAGCAGTCCTGGACTAGCGGGGTCCATGGTCTTC. Translation: CASSPGLAGSMVF. The rearrangement joins TRBV2 to TRBJ2-1, with TRBD2 matching 12 bases. Germline CDR1 is SNHLY and CDR2 is FYNNEI. The CDR3 runs 13 residues.

The chain combines TRBV4-1 with TRBJ2-3; TRBD2 is a possible D gene (6 bases). Trimming removed 4 bases from V and 2 bases from J, with 10 bases in between. Per the germline V gene, CDR1 is MGHRA and CDR2 is YSYEKL. The CDR3 loop spans 14 amino acids. The CDR3 loop is CASSLVGLTDTQYF. CDR3 DNA sequence: TGCGCCAGCAGCCTCGTGGGACTCACAGATACGCAGTATTTT.

The rearrangement joins TRBV19 to TRBJ2-1, with TRBD1 matching over 8 bases. CDR1 is LNHDA, CDR2 SQIVND, per germline (reference sequence). V trimming: 3 bases; J trimming: 7 bases; junction bases outside the gene matches: 5. This CDR3 has 14 amino acids. CDR3 in DNA: TGTGCCAGTAGTATCCAGGGGGCGCGAAATGAGCAGTTCTTC. Translation gives CASSIQGARNEQFF. The full variable domain, with the rest looked up from reference TRBV19 and TRBJ2-1, is DGGITQSPKYLFRKEGQNVTLSCEQNLNHDAMYWYRQDPGQGLRLIYYSQIVNDFQKGDIAEGYSVSREKKESFPLTVTSAQKNPTAFYLCASSIQGARNEQFFGPGTRLTVL.

J is TRBJ2-1 and V is TRBV4-2; D perhaps matches TRBD2 (6 bases). The CDR3 runs 16 residues. Germline CDR1 is LGHNA and CDR2 is YNFKEQ. With 0 bases removed from V and 5 bases from J, the gap between germline ends came to 14 bases. The CDR3 sequence: CASSQEGSSVNNEQFF. CDR3 sequence (DNA): TGTGCCAGCAGCCAAGAAGGGTCTAGCGTTAACAATGAGCAGTTCTTC.

The chain has TRBV19 and TRBJ2-7; TRBD2 matches 14 bases. J was trimmed by 4 bases and V by 3 bases; bases with no gene match: 11. The CDR3 loop spans 18 amino acids. Germline V lookup: CDR1 LNHDA, CDR2 SQIVND (reference sequence). DNA of the CDR3: TGTGCCAGTAGTATCAGACCGGGACTAGCGGGAGTTTGGTACGAGCAGTACTTC. It codes for CASSIRPGLAGVWYEQYF.

J is TRBJ1-4 and V is TRBV10-1, with D uncertain. V shed 0 bases and J shed 7 bases, with 6 bases lying between them. The CDR3 runs 13 residues. Germline CDR1 WNHNN, CDR2 SYGVQD (reference sequence). The CDR3 bases are TGCGCCAGCAGTGAGTCGGCCTCTGAAAAACTGTTTTTT. As protein: CASSESASEKLFF.

This clone appeared a single time. The chain recombines TRBV27 with TRBJ2-2; 14 nucleotides line up with TRBD2. From germline, CDR1 is MNHEY and CDR2 SMNVEV (reference sequence). With 4 bases clipped from V and 7 bases from J, the junction kept 5 bases outside the gene matches. CDR3 length: 16 amino acids. Here the CDR3 reads CASSSRLAGGLGELFF. The CDR3 nucleotides are TGTGCCAGCAGTTCAAGACTAGCGGGAGGGCTCGGGGAGCTGTTTTTT.

The chain links TRBV30 to TRBJ1-6; tentative D call: TRBD1 (6 bases). Germline V gives CDR1 GTSNPN, CDR2 SVGIG (reference sequence). CDR3 length: 12 residues. Written as DNA, the CDR3 is TGTGCTGTCAACAGGGATAATTCACCCCTCCACTTT. This translates into CAVNRDNSPLHF.

The V call is TRBV10-3, the J call TRBJ1-1; 10 bases map to TRBD1. V was pared by 6 bases and J by 5 bases, with 3 bases of the junction left unmatched. Germline assignment: CDR1 ENHRY and CDR2 SYGVKD. CDR3 length: 13 amino acids. CDR3 residues: CAIRDRGSTEAFF. In nucleotides, the CDR3 is TGTGCCATCAGGGACAGGGGGTCGACTGAAGCTTTCTTT.